Shown below are 21 T cell receptor beta chains from a single sample sequenced in a study of STAT5B mutations in CD4+ large granular lymphocyte leukemia (dated by TCRdb to 2022 to 2024). The method behind the library was the immunoSEQ multiplex PCR assay. TCRdb limited this immuneACCESS table to in-frame rearrangements with V and J called. A share of clones is missing; checked studies link under half to unresolved V genes, and the rest is unexplained. The sample table records 30,000 to 40,000 clones; less than 85% of these occur just once. The ten largest clones represent 7% to 9% of the sample. The specimen sequenced was CD4+ T cells from blood buffy coats. Every receptor here comes from a human donor in good health.

The gene calls are TRBV7-2 and TRBJ2-7; D gene unclear. Germline V lookup: CDR1 SGHTA, CDR2 FQGNSA. This CDR3 has 14 residues. Between the trimmed V and J ends, which lost 0 bases and 4 bases, there was a span of 10 bases. CDR3 DNA: TGTGCCAGCAGCTTAGCCCGCGCCCTTTACGAGCAGTACTTC. As protein: CASSLARALYEQYF.

The chain uses TRBV5-6 and TRBJ2-1; D unclear. V was clipped by 2 bases and J by 6 bases, with 15 bases between them. CDR1 SGHDT and CDR2 YYEEEE come from the germline V gene. The CDR3 runs 15 residues. CDR3 in amino acids: CASSFGSMASNEQFF. The CDR3 DNA follows: TGTGCCAGCAGCTTTGGATCTATGGCTTCCAATGAGCAGTTCTTC.

This clone showed up just a few times. This rearrangement joins TRBV2 to TRBJ1-1; no reliable D call. CDR1 is SNHLY, CDR2 FYNNEI, per germline. This CDR3 has 16 residues. V was trimmed by 1 base and J by 4 bases, leaving 16 bases between them. In nucleotides, the CDR3 is TGTGCCAGCAGTGAAGAAGGCTCCCGGGTCGGCACTGAAGCTTTCTTT. It specifies CASSEEGSRVGTEAFF.

The chain carries TRBV18 and TRBJ1-3; 7 nucleotides agree with TRBD1. The trim removed 0 bases at V and 1 base at J, leaving 6 bases unmatched. The CDR3 runs 17 residues. Germline values: CDR1 KGHSH, CDR2 LQKENI. The CDR3 DNA reads as TGTGCCAGCTCACCACCGACCGGGACAGCTTCTGGAAACACCATATATTTT. Translated, it gives CASSPPTGTASGNTIYF.

The gene calls are TRBV2 and TRBJ1-4; the match to TRBD1 covers 12 bases. CDR3 size: 19 residues. Unmatched junction bases numbered 13, after V lost 1 base and J lost 7 bases. Germline CDR1 reads SNHLY; CDR2 reads FYNNEI. CDR3 in DNA: TGTGCCAGCAGTGAAGGGGAAACCGGGACAGGGGGCGCGGGTGAAAAACTGTTTTTT. This sequence encodes CASSEGETGTGGAGEKLFF.

This clone has just a few counts. V usage is TRBV20-1 and J usage is TRBJ1-4; no clear D. CDR3 length: 11 residues. Germline-derived CDR1 and CDR2 are DFQATT and SNEGSKA (reference sequence). Between the trimmed V and J ends, which lost 3 bases and 10 bases, there was a span of 9 bases. In DNA form, the CDR3 reads TGCAGTGCTAGCCCTAAAGGAAAACTGTTTTTT. The encoded protein is CSASPKGKLFF.

The chain couples TRBV7-2 to TRBJ2-7; 9 bases map to TRBD2. The length of the CDR3 is 14 residues. The germline V gene has CDR1 SGHTA and CDR2 FQGNSA. The V segment lost 4 bases and the J segment 6 bases; nucleotides outside the gene matches: 7. The CDR3: CASSSQARGGEQYF. Here the CDR3 DNA reads TGTGCCAGCAGCTCACAAGCGCGGGGGGGCGAGCAGTACTTC. Together with reference TRBV7-2 and TRBJ2-7, the CDR3 gives the full variable domain: GAGVSQSPSNKVTEKGKDVELRCDPISGHTALYWYRQSLGQGLEFLIYFQGNSAPDKSGLPSDRFSAERTGGSVSTLTIQRTQQEDSAVYLCASSSQARGGEQYFGPGTRLTVT.

This clone was detected once. The sample contains more than one DNA sequence encoding this CDR3. This chain joins TRBV7-9 and TRBJ1-5, with unresolved D. The germline V gene has CDR1 SEHNR and CDR2 FQNEAQ (reference sequence). V was pared by 2 bases and J by 3 bases, with 5 bases between. The length of the CDR3 is 13 residues. This CDR3 reads CASSLSDNQPQHF. The CDR3, as DNA: TGTGCCAGCAGCTTATCGGACAATCAGCCCCAGCATTTT. The full variable domain, in which reference TRBV7-9 and TRBJ1-5 provide the parts outside the CDR3, is DTGVSQNPRHKITKRGQNVTFRCDPISEHNRLYWYRQTLGQGPEFLTYFQNEAQLEKSRLLSDRFSAERPKGSFSTLEIQRTEQGDSAMYLCASSLSDNQPQHFGDGTRLSIL.

This chain joins TRBV2 and TRBJ2-7; weak D call: TRBD1 (6 bases). This CDR3 region has 14 residues. V shed 5 bases and J shed 6 bases, with 17 bases lying between them. Looked up from germline, CDR1 is SNHLY and CDR2 is FYNNEI. This chain's CDR3 is CASSRGQGRAEQYF. CDR3 nucleotide sequence: TGTGCCAGCAGTCGGGGCCAGGGGCGGGCCGAGCAGTACTTC.

This clone was counted a few times. J is TRBJ1-2 and V is TRBV5-1, with 9 bases matching TRBD1. Germline V lookup: CDR1 SGHRS, CDR2 YFSETQ. The CDR3 is 14 amino acids. The trim removed 4 bases at V and 2 bases at J, leaving 3 bases unmatched. The CDR3 reads CASSGGTGNYGYTF. The CDR3 DNA reads TGCGCCAGCAGCGGGGGGACAGGGAACTATGGCTACACCTTC.

On this clone itself: Compared with germline, one end of the junction differs, possibly owing to a read error. The chain couples TRBV7-3 to TRBJ1-1, with no clear D. The CDR3 is 13 residues long. Per the germline V gene, CDR1 is SGHTA and CDR2 is FQGTGA. The CDR3 region is CASGLIRDTEAFF. The CDR3 coding sequence is TGTGCCAGCGGCTTAATCCGGGACACTGAAGCTTTCTTT. Supplemented by reference TRBV7-3 and TRBJ1-1, the full variable domain reads GAGVSQTPSNKVTEKGKYVELRCDPISGHTALYWYRQSLGQGPEFLIYFQGTGAADDSGLPNDRFFAVRPEGSVSTLKIQRTERGDSAVYLCASGLIRDTEAFFGQGTRLTVV.

The chain combines TRBV19 with TRBJ2-5; 9 bases are shared with TRBD1. Germline V gives CDR1 LNHDA, CDR2 SQIVND (reference sequence). The CDR3 has 15 residues. V shed 3 bases, J shed 2 bases, and the junction held 4 bases outside the gene matches. CDR3 region: CASSILGQGQETQYF. The DNA of the CDR3 is TGTGCCAGTAGTATTTTAGGACAGGGGCAAGAGACCCAGTACTTC. Based on the CDR3 plus reference TRBV19 and TRBJ2-5, the full variable domain is DGGITQSPKYLFRKEGQNVTLSCEQNLNHDAMYWYRQDPGQGLRLIYYSQIVNDFQKGDIAEGYSVSREKKESFPLTVTSAQKNPTAFYLCASSILGQGQETQYFGPGTRLLVL.

V is TRBV11-2 and J is TRBJ2-5; 15 positions agree with TRBD2. The CDR3 is 18 amino acids. The trim removed 5 bases at V and 5 bases at J, leaving 12 bases unmatched. Germline loops: CDR1 SGHAT, CDR2 FQNNGV. CDR3 DNA: TGTGCCAGCAGCAGCTGGACTAGCGGGAGGGCCCTTCTGGAGACCCAGTACTTC. The encoded protein is CASSSWTSGRALLETQYF.

This chain joins TRBV7-2 and TRBJ1-2; 10 nucleotides match TRBD1. The CDR3 is 14 residues long. Trimming took 2 bases from V and 7 from J; bases not matched to a gene: 4. Germline assignment: CDR1 SGHTA and CDR2 FQGNSA. The CDR3 is CASSLSGQGFGYTF. The DNA of the CDR3 is TGTGCCAGCAGCTTATCGGGACAGGGGTTTGGCTACACCTTC.

A note on this clone: Its ends do not fully match the called genes, so a read error is possible. This rearrangement joins TRBV7-7 to TRBJ2-5; 7 bases fit TRBD1. Per the germline V gene, CDR1 is SSHAT and CDR2 is FNYEAQ (reference sequence). This CDR3 contains 14 residues. Written as DNA, the CDR3 is TGTGCTAGCAGCTTATCGACAGGGATGGGGACCCAGTACTTC. Translating it yields CASSLSTGMGTQYF.

This clone was counted only a few times. The chain combines TRBV5-4 with TRBJ1-1, with TRBD1 matching over 7 bases. The trim removed 4 bases at V and 1 base at J, leaving 4 bases unmatched. Germline CDR1 and CDR2: SGHNT and YYREEE (reference sequence). The CDR3 has 14 residues. DNA of the CDR3: TGTGCCAGCAGCCTGACAGGGAGGAACACTGAAGCTTTCTTT. Translated, it gives CASSLTGRNTEAFF.

This chain joins TRBV5-1 and TRBJ2-2; possible D gene TRBD1, 5 bases. V lost 5 bases and J 1 base, leaving 12 bases between the germline ends. Germline V lookup: CDR1 SGHRS, CDR2 YFSETQ. The CDR3 sequence is 15 residues long. The CDR3 nucleotides are TGCGCCAGCAGGATTGACAGCAGGAACACCGGGGAGCTGTTTTTT. Translating gives CASRIDSRNTGELFF.

This clone was observed a single time. The conserved closing phenylalanine or tryptophan is absent in this CDR3, likely reflecting a read error. No DNA is shown, since the ends of the CDR3 on it are uncertain; the CDR3 is the one TCRdb lists. The chain combines TRBV5-8 with TRBJ2-7; the D call TRBD2 from the table was never checked on the DNA. In germline, CDR1 is SGHTS, CDR2 YDEGEE. Both ends counted, the CDR3 spans 8 residues. CDR3 region: CASSAGTL.

The chain uses TRBV5-8 and TRBJ1-4; D is undetermined. Germline values: CDR1 SGHTS, CDR2 YDEGEE. V lost 0 bases, J lost 0 bases, and 6 bases lay in between. This CDR3 is built from 15 residues. DNA of the CDR3: TGTGCCAGCAGCTTGGCCCCTGCAACTAATGAAAAACTGTTTTTT. It encodes CASSLAPATNEKLFF.

The CDR3 spells CASSLTAAGNTIYF. The DNA for the CDR3 is TGTGCCAGCAGCTTAACAGCGGCTGGAAACACCATATATTTT. This chain joins TRBV7-3 and TRBJ1-3; D is ambiguous. CDR3 length equals 14 residues. Germline values: CDR1 SGHTA, CDR2 FQGTGA. The V end was cut by 0 bases, the J end by 2 bases, with 5 bases between.

J is TRBJ1-3 and V is TRBV2; 9 positions match TRBD1. CDR3 length: 14 amino acids. Germline V gives CDR1 SNHLY, CDR2 FYNNEI. The junction had 6 bases not matched to a gene; V was cut back by 6 bases and J by 6 bases. CDR3: CASRTGTGPNTIYF. The CDR3 nucleotides are TGTGCCAGCAGGACCGGGACAGGGCCAAACACCATATATTTT.